This record looks at one T cell receptor beta chain sequence and its context. This CDR3 has 16 residues. These data belong to a study of control samples from healthy donors and cancer patients. Clones were read by immunoSEQ multiplex PCR, and TCRdb kept only the in-frame ones, dropping some. The sample carries 48,000 or so clones, 93% recorded once. This TCR came from a woman between 45 and 65 years old with head and neck cancer. The specimen sequenced was PBMCs. This chain joins TRBV21-1 and TRBJ2-6; the listed D gene, TRBD2, was not tested against the DNA. TRBV21-1 is a pseudogene segment. The CDR3 spells CASSKGTVSGANVLTF. The CDR3 DNA reads as TGTGCCAGCAGCAAAGGGACTGTCTCTGGGGCCAACGTCCTGACTTTC.